This TCR beta chain came from a study of graft-versus-host responses after intestinal transplantation. Study in general: Tacrolimus plus steroids were given to all recipients for roughly three years, preceded by anti-thymocyte globulin induction.

Study-wide results and limits: GvH clonotypes were identified within recipient marrow, with a subset emerging first in ileum or blood. Patients who carried graft-donor T cell macrochimerism also had high graft-versus-host to host-versus-graft clonal ratios in their allografts.

Data came from immunoSEQ multiplex PCR; TCRdb stores just in-frame clones and leaves some out. Of over 100,000 clones listed, approximately 92% are singletons. A word on this clone: Its antigen is currently unknown.

The CDR3 contains 16 residues. Germline loops: CDR1 MDHEN, CDR2 SYDVKM. Trimming removed 5 bases at V and 6 bases at J, with 20 bases between. Sequences were derived from unstimulated CD4+ T cells sorted from spleen or lymph node cells, sampled before intestinal transplant. The chain is built from TRBV28 and TRBJ2-1; TRBD1 or TRBD2 may be the D gene (5 bases each). The clonotype was recovered from a human donor who received an intestinal transplant. In DNA form, the CDR3 reads TGTGCCAGCAGTCCTCTTTGGGGGAGAAAAGGCAATGAGCAGTTCTTC. Translating gives CASSPLWGRKGNEQFF.